This T cell receptor (beta chain) was documented in a study of vaccination effects on CD4 cells after COVID-19. Study-wide findings and caveats: Mainly new clones induced by vaccination were found among post-vaccine spike-reactive clones in convalescents.

Ahead of sequencing, the ViraFEST assay grew antigen-specific CD4+ T cells using viral peptide pools. Culturing for roughly 10 days preceded CD4+ T cell isolation. Between March and December 2020, the person had a SARS-CoV-2 infection that PCR confirmed. Measured with immunoSEQ multiplex PCR; TCRdb has only the in-frame clones, and not every one. This table holds 30,000 to 45,000 clones, approximately 72% found once. As regards this clone: Its antigen is currently unknown.

Trimming left V 2 bases short and J 2 bases short, with 10 bases between. Germline CDR1 and CDR2: SQVTM and ANQGSEA. CDR3 size: 14 residues. The sequencing here drew on CD4+ T cells from PBMCs cultured with HCoV-NL63 spike peptides, taken before COVID-19 vaccination. This sequence was found in a human donor who had a prior SARS-CoV-2 infection. The V and J genes are TRBV29-1 and TRBJ2-1; D gene ambiguous. CDR3 loop: CSVETRYAYNEQFF. The CDR3 nucleotides read TGCAGCGTTGAAACCAGGTATGCCTACAATGAGCAGTTCTTC.